This TCR beta chain was identified during a study of T cells and Merkel cell carcinoma outcomes. Generated by immunoSEQ multiplex PCR, the TCRdb table keeps only in-frame clones and is missing some. Of 15,000 to 25,000 clones in the sample, more than 65% were seen once. This clone has a handful of counts. The clonotype comes from a human donor with Merkel cell carcinoma. Sequencing was done on a sample of tumor tissue from Merkel cell carcinoma.

The CDR3 DNA is TGTGCCAGCCGAAGGCTAGCGGGAGGTAGCGGGGAGCTGTTTTTT. Its translation: CASRRLAGGSGELFF. This sequence joins TRBV27 and TRBJ2-2; 11 bases map to TRBD2. From germline, CDR1 is MNHEY and CDR2 SMNVEV (reference sequence). CDR3 length equals 15 residues. Trimming at V came to 8 bases and at J to 7 bases, leaving 9 bases not matched to a gene.